Presented here are 6 T cell receptor beta chains from one specimen sequenced in a study of T cell responses to AZD1222 COVID-19 vaccine. Sequencing used immunoSEQ multiplex PCR; TCRdb keeps in-frame clones, though not all of them. Of 85,000 to 130,000 clones listed, around nine tenths are singletons. This specimen consisted of peripheral blood, obtained on day 0 of AZD1222 vaccination. These receptors all stem from an adult in good health.

V usage is TRBV9 and J usage is TRBJ2-7; TRBD2 aligns across 7 bases. The germline V gene has CDR1 SGDLS and CDR2 YYNGEE. With V trimmed by 4 bases and J by 5 bases, 15 bases remained unmatched. This CDR3 comprises 16 residues. The CDR3, as DNA: TGTGCCAGCAGCCCCAATCCTCGGGGGGTCTCGAACGAGCAGTACTTC. This sequence encodes CASSPNPRGVSNEQYF. The entire variable domain, with the rest obtained from reference TRBV9 and TRBJ2-7, is as follows: DSGVTQTPKHLITATGQRVTLRCSPRSGDLSVYWYQQSLDQGLQFLIQYYNGEERAKGNILERFSAQQFPDLHSELNLSSLELGDSALYFCASSPNPRGVSNEQYFGPGTRLTVT.

The rearrangement uses TRBV18 and TRBJ1-5; D is uncertain. Germline V gives CDR1 KGHSH, CDR2 LQKENI. The CDR3 covers 17 residues. V dropped 5 bases and J dropped 1 base, with 18 bases sitting between them. The CDR3 bases are TGTGCCAGCTCATCTTCCGTTACGGTCGAGAGCAATCAGCCCCAGCATTTT. The encoded protein is CASSSSVTVESNQPQHF.

This chain joins TRBV12-3 or TRBV12-4 and TRBJ1-2; maybe TRBD1 (5 bases). The CDR3 length is 13 residues. Trimming cost V 4 bases and J 7 bases, with 13 bases left between them. The CDR3 region is CASSWQGVVGYTF. CDR3 sequence (DNA): TGTGCCAGCAGTTGGCAAGGGGTTGTTGGCTACACCTTC.

The rearrangement links TRBV27 to TRBJ1-5; weak D call: TRBD1 (5 bases). The CDR3 totals 14 residues. V was cut by 6 bases and J by 4 bases, with 13 bases left in between. The germline gives CDR1 MNHEY, CDR2 SMNVEV (reference sequence). Written as DNA, the CDR3 is TGTGCCAGCAGGCCGGGGGGAGTGAATCAGCCCCAGCATTTT. This codes for CASRPGGVNQPQHF.

In DNA, the CDR3 is TGTGCCAGCAGTTTAAGCTCCTATAGCAATCAGCCCCAGCATTTT. Its protein product is CASSLSSYSNQPQHF. The rearrangement joins TRBV27 to TRBJ1-5; D call uncertain. Germline V gene lookup returns CDR1 MNHEY and CDR2 SMNVEV (reference sequence). The CDR3 extends over 15 amino acids. V lost 2 bases, J lost 0 bases, and 8 bases lay in between.

The rearrangement uses TRBV6-1 and TRBJ1-4; D is ambiguous. This CDR3 contains 11 residues. The germline V gene encodes CDR1 MNHNS and CDR2 SASEGT. Trimming removed 3 bases from V and 8 bases from J, with 4 bases in between. The CDR3 DNA reads as TGTGCCAGCAGTGAGAAGGAAAAACTGTTTTTT. Translated: CASSEKEKLFF.